This T cell receptor (beta chain) was identified in a study of blood T cell repertoires in COVID-19. Method: immunoSEQ multiplex PCR; TCRdb's copy keeps in-frame clones and lacks some. The table has some 260,000 clones, roughly 88% seen once; the top ten hold roughly 0.8%. In germline, CDR1 is LNHDA, CDR2 SQIVND (reference sequence). Trimming took 8 bases from V and 1 from J; bases not matched to a gene: 5. The CDR3 spans 14 residues. The chain links TRBV19 to TRBJ2-3; 8 bases agree with TRBD1. The clonotype was recovered from a woman aged 30 to 39 with acute or convalescent COVID-19. Material for sequencing was peripheral blood. CDR3: CASYRGYGTDTQYF. The CDR3 nucleotides are TGTGCCAGTTACAGGGGGTATGGCACAGATACGCAGTATTTT.